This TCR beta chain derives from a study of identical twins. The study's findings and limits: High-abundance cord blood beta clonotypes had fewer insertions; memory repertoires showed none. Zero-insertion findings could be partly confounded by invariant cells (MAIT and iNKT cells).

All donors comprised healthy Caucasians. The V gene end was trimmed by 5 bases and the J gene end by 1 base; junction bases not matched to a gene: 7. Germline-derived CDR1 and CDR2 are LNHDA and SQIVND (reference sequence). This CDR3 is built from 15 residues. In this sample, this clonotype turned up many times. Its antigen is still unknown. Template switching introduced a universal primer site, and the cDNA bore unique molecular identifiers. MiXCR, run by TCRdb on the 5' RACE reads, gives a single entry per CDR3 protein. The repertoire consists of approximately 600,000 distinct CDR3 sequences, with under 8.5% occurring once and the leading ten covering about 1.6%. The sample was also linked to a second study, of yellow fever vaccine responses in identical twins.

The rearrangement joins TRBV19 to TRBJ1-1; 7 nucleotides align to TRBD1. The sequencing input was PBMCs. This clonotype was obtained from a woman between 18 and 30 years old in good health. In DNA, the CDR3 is TGTGCCAGTAGTTTGGGACAGATTCAGAACACTGAAGCTTTCTTT. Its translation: CASSLGQIQNTEAFF.